Listed below are T cell receptor beta chains from one sample, sequenced in a study of blood T cell repertoires in COVID-19. Some clones are missing from TCRdb's copy, which holds only in-frame ones; the method was immunoSEQ multiplex PCR. The profile shows roughly 200,000 clones, 85% to 90% of them singletons. Sequenced sample: PBMCs or T cells enriched from blood (not recorded which). Source of these receptors: a woman in her thirties or forties with acute COVID-19. Each CDR3 is given without its conserved first and last residue.

TRBJ1-6,TRBV10-3,AISGQGDGSPLH
TRBJ2-3,TRBV7-3,ASSLTAQTDTQY
TRBJ1-2,TRBV7-2,ASSLDRGGGYT
TRBJ2-7,TRBV27,ASSPRVRLAGGRYSYEQY
TRBJ1-2,TRBV5-1,ASSLEGKAGGYNYGYT
TRBJ2-7,TRBV28,ASRTNGLPVHEQY
TRBJ2-1,TRBV5-1,ASSLVQGTNEQF
TRBJ1-2,TRBV5-1,ASSPKEATANYGYT
TRBJ1-2,TRBV5-4,ASSLVFSGGVYGYT
TRBJ2-7,TRBV7-2,ASRDRGGGSYEQY
TRBJ2-6,TRBV4-3,ASSQEAGGSGANVLT
TRBJ1-1,TRBV5-5,ASSLEYWTGSTEAF
TRBJ2-7,TRBV11-1,ASSLVRGTSYEQY
TRBJ2-5,TRBV2,ASSDWRGGQETQY
TRBJ2-5,TRBV3-1/TRBV3-2,ASSRPLTGGGETQY
TRBJ1-6,TRBV19,ASSTGVSSPLH
TRBJ1-5,TRBV19,ASSIVSGLIYQPQH
TRBJ2-1,TRBV5-4,ASSSGQYNEQF
TRBJ1-3,TRBV19,ASSILTGSGNTIY
TRBJ1-1,TRBV6-5,ASSYARTATEAF
TRBJ2-1,TRBV6-5,ASSRLAGLDNEQF
TRBJ2-1,TRBV4-1,ASSQDRTSPYNEQF
TRBJ1-2,TRBV19,ASSWGGTGYEGYT
TRBJ1-5,TRBV12-5,ASGLVPTGQVFGQPQH
TRBJ2-7,TRBV27,ASSLSERYEQY
TRBJ2-1,TRBV4-1,ASSQDPLGRGEYNEQF
TRBJ2-7,TRBV6-5,ASSYVQGAIYEQY
TRBJ2-5,TRBV3-1/TRBV3-2,ASSGALRVGETQY
TRBJ2-1,TRBV6-2/TRBV6-3,ASSYVVAGVENEQF
TRBJ2-3,TRBV4-3,ASSHDRGTDTQY
TRBJ2-7,TRBV7-9,ASSLGTSEQY
TRBJ2-7,TRBV3-1/TRBV3-2,ASSQVGRSGSGEQY
TRBJ1-4,TRBV28,ASSLSGTVTNEKLF
TRBJ1-2,TRBV10-3,AISGGEGADYGYT
TRBJ1-2,TRBV4-3,ASSHRGYGYT
TRBJ2-5,TRBV3-1/TRBV3-2,ASSPGTSGRFGQETQY
TRBJ2-1,TRBV11-3,ASSSKGLAGGNEQF
TRBJ1-6,TRBV11-2,ASSLAQGLGSPLH
TRBJ2-7,TRBV10-1,ASSEGTGPSYEQY
TRBJ1-4,TRBV5-1,ASSLGDRVGEKLF
TRBJ2-3,TRBV28,ASTPRDRVRGTDTQY
TRBJ2-7,TRBV6-2/TRBV6-3,ASSYSNLGLAGVDRDEQY
TRBJ2-7,TRBV6-1,ASSDVSPAGDLYEQY
TRBJ2-5,TRBV7-9,ASSLTGIQETQY